This T cell receptor (beta chain) was documented in a study of blood T cell repertoires in COVID-19. As originally analysed: Amplified reference gene primers provided the basis for estimating nucleated cell counts. Assay used: immunoSEQ multiplex PCR; TCRdb lists only in-frame clones, some missing. D and trimming come from the DNA, and the V and J calls and clone size come from that table. The sample has 200,000 to 250,000 clones, roughly 87% seen once; the top ten hold around 10%. This CDR3 comprises 14 residues. In germline, CDR1 is LGHNA, CDR2 YSLEER. This clone was counted once. Mismatch with germline at one junction end may stem from a read error.

The clonotype comes from a man younger than 30 with acute COVID-19. This sequence joins TRBV4-3 and TRBJ2-1, with 12 bases fitting TRBD2. Material for sequencing was PBMCs or T cells enriched from blood (not recorded which). The CDR3 is CASSQDRLAGVGIF. DNA for the CDR3: TGCGCCAGCAGCCAAGATCGACTAGCGGGAGTTGGTATCTTC.